The rows below give T cell receptor beta chains drawn from one sample of a study of shared clonotypes between healthy human individuals. Sequencing was performed with immunoSEQ multiplex PCR; in TCRdb, only in-frame clones are kept and a portion is missing. Found here are about 1 million clones, around four fifths of them singletons; the top ten hold approximately 1.5%. Sequencing used memory CD4+ T cells sorted from blood. These receptors came from a man between 18 and 35 years old in good health. Both conserved end residues are part of each CDR3. Some rows have no size entry. The others give once, few or many, or a class for an expanded clone.

v_gene	abundance	j_gene	CDR3aa
TRBV10-2	-	TRBJ1-5	CASSENTGIQPQHF
TRBV2	once	TRBJ2-1	CASRKTSGSYNEQFF
TRBV5-4	-	TRBJ1-1	CASISLGGEAFF
TRBV4-1	-	TRBJ1-6	CASSQVEASRSLPNNSPLHF
TRBV30	-	TRBJ2-5	CAWSDGGGETQYF
TRBV6-4	-	TRBJ2-7	CASHTALPSSYEQYF
TRBV15	-	TRBJ2-1	CATRVREESNEQFF
TRBV19	-	TRBJ2-1	CASMDRGITYNEQFF
TRBV7-3	-	TRBJ2-3	CASSLTAGLVGTDTQYF
TRBV19	-	TRBJ1-1	CASNRDAANTEAFF